This TCR beta chain derives from a study of T cells in Graves' hyperthyroidism and ophthalmopathy. Study-wide background: Peripheral blood draws took place at initial diagnosis, ahead of any treatment. Study-wide findings and caveats: In validation, the model predicted ophthalmopathy. These predictions came a median about 6 months before onset.

The definition of stable Graves' hyperthyroidism was no ophthalmopathy progression within 18 months. Clinicians diagnosed patients from clinical symptoms, serum thyroxine and TRAb, thyroid ultrasound and orbital computed tomography. A remark on this clonotype: Antigen unknown. Without the conserved terminal phenylalanine or tryptophan, this CDR3 likely stems from a read error. The limits of the CDR3 on the DNA are not certain, so only TCRdb's listed CDR3 is given.

Template material for amplifying TCR beta CDR3 regions consisted of RNA transcripts. TCR CDR3 underwent first-round RT-PCR with the HTBI primer set. TCRdb called the multiplex PCR reads again in MiXCR, with one record for every CDR3 protein. The sample has nearly 750,000 distinct CDR3 sequences; around 40% are singletons. Specimen: blood. This clonotype was sampled from a woman between 40 and 50 years old with Graves' hyperthyroidism.

CDR3 region: CASSESLDRNY. This sequence joins TRBV25-1 and TRBJ1-4; the table's D call TRBD1 went unverified against the DNA. The germline V gene encodes CDR1 MGHDK and CDR2 SYGVNS. The CDR3 totals 11 residues, both ends included.